A single sample gave rise to the 26 T cell receptor beta chains below, sequenced in a study of CD8 T cells in Susac syndrome. The RNA input was roughly 0.45 to 1 ug, and it was reverse transcribed with random hexamers. One entry per CDR3 protein results from TCRdb running MiXCR on the immunoSEQ multiplex PCR reads. This table holds a few hundred thousand distinct CDR3 sequences, over 75% found once. The sample taken for sequencing was CD8+ T cells from PBMCs. The receptor set was obtained from a human donor with multiple sclerosis.

The chain has TRBV9 and TRBJ2-3; D gene uncertain. This CDR3 has 13 residues. The ends were cut back, 1 base at V and 6 bases at J, with 9 bases in the middle. Germline lookup yields CDR1 SGDLS and CDR2 YYNGEE. For the CDR3, the DNA is TGTGCCAGCAGCGTAATCCCGCGGGATACGCAGTATTTT. Translated, it gives CASSVIPRDTQYF.

The chain is built from TRBV30 and TRBJ2-2; either TRBD1 or TRBD2 may fit D (5 bases each). The CDR3 loop spans 11 amino acids. From germline, CDR1 is GTSNPN and CDR2 SVGIG (reference sequence). The V end was cut by 6 bases, the J end by 7 bases, with 9 bases between. The CDR3 here is CACGDGGELFF. CDR3 sequence (DNA): TGTGCCTGTGGGGACGGCGGGGAGCTGTTTTTT.

The CDR3 sequence: CASSPEGRGSYNEQFF. CDR3 nucleotide sequence: TGCGCCAGCAGCCCAGAGGGGCGGGGGTCCTACAATGAGCAGTTCTTC. This chain connects TRBV4-3 to TRBJ2-1; 7 bases line up with TRBD2. The germline V gene has CDR1 LGHNA and CDR2 YSLEER. This CDR3 has 16 amino acids. With 4 bases clipped from V and 1 base from J, the junction kept 7 bases outside the gene matches.

The chain carries TRBV7-3 and TRBJ2-1; D is possibly TRBD1 or TRBD2 (5 bases each). Germline CDR1 is SGHTA and CDR2 is FQGTGA. The CDR3 extends over 16 amino acids. V was shortened by 2 bases and J by 7 bases, with 18 bases between the two germline ends. This CDR3 is CASSLGGSVLGNEQFF. In nucleotides, the CDR3 is TGTGCCAGCAGCTTAGGGGGTAGCGTCCTCGGGAATGAGCAGTTCTTC. Looking up the rest from reference TRBV7-3 and TRBJ2-1 gives the full variable domain: GAGVSQTPSNKVTEKGKYVELRCDPISGHTALYWYRQSLGQGPEFLIYFQGTGAADDSGLPNDRFFAVRPEGSVSTLKIQRTERGDSAVYLCASSLGGSVLGNEQFFGPGTRLTVL.

This sequence joins TRBV5-1 and TRBJ2-7, with 9 bases aligning to TRBD1. Germline loops: CDR1 SGHRS, CDR2 YFSETQ. J lost 3 bases, V lost 3 bases, and 16 bases had no gene match. This CDR3 is built from 18 residues. CDR3 bases: TGCGCCAGCAGCTCGAATCCGGGACAGGGAATTCAGGACTACGAGCAGTACTTC. This sequence encodes CASSSNPGQGIQDYEQYF.

The chain couples TRBV25-1 to TRBJ2-5, with 12 bases fitting TRBD1. CDR3 length: 17 residues. V lost 5 bases to trimming and J lost 1 base; unmatched junction nucleotides: 8. Germline CDR1 MGHDK, CDR2 SYGVNS. The CDR3 spells CASSRGTGGSFQETQYF. The CDR3 nucleotides read TGTGCCAGCAGTCGCGGGACAGGGGGCTCCTTCCAAGAGACCCAGTACTTC. The full variable domain, its missing parts supplied by reference TRBV25-1 and TRBJ2-5, is EADIYQTPRYLVIGTGKKITLECSQTMGHDKMYWYQQDPGMELHLIHYSYGVNSTEKGDLSSESTVSRIRTEHFPLTLESARPSHTSQYLCASSRGTGGSFQETQYFGPGTRLLVL.

In regard to this clonotype: Germline and junction disagree at one end, which may indicate a read error. The genes are TRBV5-4 and TRBJ1-4; D unresolved. CDR1 and CDR2 from the germline V gene are SGHNT and YYREEE (reference sequence). This CDR3 comprises 14 residues. Here the CDR3 DNA reads TGTGCCAGCAGCTTAACAGCAGCTAATAAAAAACTGTTTTTT. Its translation is CASSLTAANKKLFF.

The chain employs TRBV27 and TRBJ2-1; 9 bases match TRBD1. Germline loops: CDR1 MNHEY, CDR2 SMNVEV (reference sequence). The trim removed 6 bases at V and 6 bases at J, leaving 6 bases unmatched. CDR3 length: 14 residues. The CDR3 nucleotides read TGTGCCAGCAGGCCGGGACAGGGACTCAATGAGCAGTTCTTC. It codes for CASRPGQGLNEQFF.

The chain recombines TRBV7-9 with TRBJ2-7; TRBD1 matches at 8 bases. The CDR3 sequence is 15 residues long. The junction had 8 bases not matched to a gene; V was cut back by 5 bases and J by 2 bases. Germline V CDR1 and CDR2: SEHNR, FQNEAQ (reference sequence). This chain's CDR3 is CASSNPGGGAYEQYF. In DNA, the CDR3 is TGTGCCAGCAGCAACCCAGGGGGCGGAGCCTACGAGCAGTACTTC.

The DNA for the CDR3 is TGTGCCAGCAGTATCCGGGACAGATACTACAATGAGCAGTTCTTC. It yields the protein CASSIRDRYYNEQFF. This chain uses TRBV12-3 or TRBV12-4 with TRBJ2-1; 7 bases map to TRBD1. The V segment lost 5 bases and the J segment 3 bases; nucleotides outside the gene matches: 7. CDR3 length equals 15 residues.

The chain recombines TRBV15 with TRBJ2-7; 13 nucleotides align to TRBD2. Germline V gene sequence: CDR1 LNHNV, CDR2 YYDKDF (reference sequence). The CDR3 contains 16 residues. With 2 bases clipped from V and 6 bases from J, the junction kept 7 bases outside the gene matches. The CDR3 spells CATSRTLAGGPSEQYF. CDR3 nucleotides: TGTGCCACCAGCAGAACACTAGCGGGAGGGCCCTCCGAGCAGTACTTC.

The chain couples TRBV28 to TRBJ2-1; D not resolved. Per germline, CDR1 MDHEN and CDR2 SYDVKM. V dropped 5 bases and J dropped 7 bases, with 9 bases sitting between them. This CDR3 contains 12 residues. CDR3 region: CASSVKVNEQFF. The CDR3 nucleotides are TGTGCCAGCAGTGTAAAAGTAAATGAGCAGTTCTTC.

The rearrangement links TRBV4-3 to TRBJ1-5, with a possible D match to TRBD1 (5 bases). V lost 5 bases and J lost 5, with 16 bases in between. CDR1 is LGHNA and CDR2 is YSLEER in the germline V gene. This CDR3 is 15 amino acids long. The CDR3 loop reads CASSREGRDDQPQHF. The CDR3 DNA reads as TGCGCCAGCAGCAGAGAGGGCCGGGACGATCAGCCCCAGCATTTT.

CDR3 in amino acids: CSVVDAYGYTF. The CDR3, as DNA: TGCAGCGTTGTGGACGCCTATGGCTACACCTTC. The V and J genes are TRBV29-1 and TRBJ1-2; D is unresolved. This CDR3 has 11 residues. V gave up 4 bases and J gave up 4 bases, with 7 bases separating them. The germline V gene encodes CDR1 SQVTM and CDR2 ANQGSEA.

This chain joins TRBV5-1 and TRBJ2-7; D gene ambiguous. Germline lookup yields CDR1 SGHRS and CDR2 YFSETQ. This CDR3 comprises 16 residues. The V gene lost 0 bases and the J gene lost 2 bases, with 15 bases spanning the gap. CDR3 amino acids: CASSLGGWADPYEQYF. CDR3 nucleotides: TGCGCCAGCAGCTTGGGGGGTTGGGCCGATCCCTACGAGCAGTACTTC.

The chain is built from TRBV5-4 and TRBJ2-1; 11 bases line up with TRBD1. This CDR3 has 14 amino acids. The V and J ends lost 7 bases and 7 bases, in that order; junction bases with no gene match: 7. The germline V gene encodes CDR1 SGHNT and CDR2 YYREEE (reference sequence). The CDR3 protein is CASAEGTGGNEQFF. The CDR3 region has the DNA TGTGCCAGCGCAGAGGGGACAGGGGGGAATGAGCAGTTCTTC.

There are a few counts of this clonotype. This sequence joins TRBV6-5 and TRBJ2-7, with 7 positions matching TRBD2. Losses at the gene ends were 2 bases for V and 1 base for J; bases not matched to a gene: 8. CDR3 size: 16 residues. Germline CDR1 is MNHEY and CDR2 is SVGAGI. CDR3 protein: CASSYDPNGRSYEQYF. The CDR3 DNA reads TGTGCCAGCAGTTACGACCCCAACGGGAGGTCCTACGAGCAGTACTTC.

The chain has TRBV24-1 and TRBJ2-1; 8 nucleotides line up with TRBD2. Looked up from germline, CDR1 is KGHDR and CDR2 is SFDVKD. V shed 9 bases and J 2 bases; nucleotides not matched to a gene: 8. There are 15 residues in the CDR3. CDR3 sequence: CATSGGDGPYNEQFF. The DNA of the CDR3 is TGTGCCACCTCCGGGGGGGACGGTCCCTACAATGAGCAGTTCTTC.

V and J are TRBV24-1 and TRBJ2-5; D gene ambiguous. The CDR3 contains 14 residues. Trimming removed 1 base from V and 0 bases from J, with 5 bases in between. The germline gives CDR1 KGHDR, CDR2 SFDVKD. Here the CDR3 DNA reads TGTGCCACCAGTGATTTTGCAGACCAAGAGACCCAGTACTTC. Translation gives CATSDFADQETQYF.

The sample holds a few counts of this clonotype. The rearrangement links TRBV7-9 to TRBJ2-7, with 7 nucleotides matching TRBD2. Losses at the gene ends were 3 bases for V and 7 bases for J; bases not matched to a gene: 3. The CDR3 runs 12 residues. Germline loops: CDR1 SEHNR, CDR2 FQNEAQ (reference sequence). CDR3 sequence (DNA): TGTGCCAGCAGCTTGGGGGGGTTAGAGCAGTACTTC. It encodes CASSLGGLEQYF.

The chain recombines TRBV28 with TRBJ2-1; TRBD2 aligns across 11 bases. CDR1 is MDHEN, CDR2 SYDVKM, per germline. This CDR3 spans 17 amino acids. The J segment lost 1 base and the V segment lost 6 bases, leaving 8 bases of the junction unmatched. The CDR3 is CASSFGTSGRSYNEQFF. The DNA of the CDR3 is TGTGCCAGCAGCTTCGGGACTAGCGGCCGGTCCTACAATGAGCAGTTCTTC.

A single count supports this clonotype. The V and J genes are TRBV5-1 and TRBJ1-1; 8 bases line up with TRBD1. Trimming cost V 3 bases and J 5 bases; bases outside gene matches: 6. The CDR3 runs 14 residues. The V gene's germline CDR1 is SGHRS and CDR2 YFSETQ. The DNA of the CDR3 is TGCGCCAGCAGCTCACCAGGGGGCTGGACTGAAGCTTTCTTT. Translating it yields CASSSPGGWTEAFF. Complete variable domain (other parts from reference TRBV5-1 and TRBJ1-1): KAGVTQTPRYLIKTRGQQVTLSCSPISGHRSVSWYQQTPGQGLQFLFEYFSETQRNKGNFPGRFSGRQFSNSRSEMNVSTLELGDSALYLCASSSPGGWTEAFFGQGTRLTVV.

The chain employs TRBV28 and TRBJ1-1; no reliable D call. V lost 3 bases and J lost 1, with 9 bases in between. CDR1 MDHEN and CDR2 SYDVKM come from the germline V gene. The CDR3 contains 14 residues. CDR3 loop: CASSFFEGNTEAFF. The CDR3 DNA reads TGTGCCAGCAGTTTCTTCGAGGGGAACACTGAAGCTTTCTTT.

The sample holds a few counts of this clonotype. This sequence joins TRBV4-2 and TRBJ2-7; D gene ambiguous. Trimming took off 3 bases at V and 0 bases at J, with 6 bases between the two ends. CDR3 length: 13 amino acids. Germline V lookup: CDR1 LGHNA, CDR2 YNFKEQ. CDR3 bases: TGTGCCAGCAGCCAGGGGATCTCCTACGAGCAGTACTTC. Its translation: CASSQGISYEQYF.

V is TRBV18 and J is TRBJ1-1; TRBD1 is a possible D gene (5 bases). The V and J ends lost 6 bases and 8 bases respectively, with 13 bases between them. Germline V gives CDR1 KGHSH, CDR2 LQKENI. The CDR3 runs to 12 residues. This CDR3 reads CASSAREREAFF. The CDR3 DNA reads as TGTGCCAGCTCGGCCAGGGAAAGAGAAGCTTTCTTT.

The rearrangement uses TRBV27 and TRBJ1-2; D perhaps matches TRBD1 (6 bases). Germline V gene sequence: CDR1 MNHEY, CDR2 SMNVEV (reference sequence). This CDR3 has 16 amino acids. Trimming took off 4 bases at V and 6 bases at J, with 21 bases between the two ends. For the CDR3, the DNA is TGTGCCAGCAGTTCTACAGGGATGGTAGTTAGCCATGGCTACACCTTC. It encodes CASSSTGMVVSHGYTF.